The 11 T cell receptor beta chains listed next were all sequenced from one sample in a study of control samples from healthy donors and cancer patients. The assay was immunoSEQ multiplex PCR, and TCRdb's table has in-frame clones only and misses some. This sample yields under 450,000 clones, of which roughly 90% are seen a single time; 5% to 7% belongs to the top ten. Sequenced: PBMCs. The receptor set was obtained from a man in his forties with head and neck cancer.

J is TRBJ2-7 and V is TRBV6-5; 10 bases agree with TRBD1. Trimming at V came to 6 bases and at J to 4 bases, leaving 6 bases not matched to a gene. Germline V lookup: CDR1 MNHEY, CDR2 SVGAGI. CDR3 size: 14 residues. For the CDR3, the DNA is TGTGCCAGCAGAAGGACAGGGGGTCCTTACGAGCAGTACTTC. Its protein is CASRRTGGPYEQYF.

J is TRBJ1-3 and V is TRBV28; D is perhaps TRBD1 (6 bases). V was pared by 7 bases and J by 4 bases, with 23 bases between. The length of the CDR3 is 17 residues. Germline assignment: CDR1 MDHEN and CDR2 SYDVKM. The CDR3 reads CASTPATGGKYGNTIYF. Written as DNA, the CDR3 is TGTGCCAGCACCCCCGCGACAGGAGGAAAATACGGAAACACCATATATTTT.

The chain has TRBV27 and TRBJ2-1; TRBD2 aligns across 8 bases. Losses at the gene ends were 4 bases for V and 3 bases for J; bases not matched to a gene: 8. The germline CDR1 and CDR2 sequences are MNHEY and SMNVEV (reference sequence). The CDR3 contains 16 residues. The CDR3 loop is CASSSFGGAVYNEQFF. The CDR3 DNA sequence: TGTGCCAGCAGTTCTTTCGGGGGGGCGGTCTACAATGAGCAGTTCTTC.

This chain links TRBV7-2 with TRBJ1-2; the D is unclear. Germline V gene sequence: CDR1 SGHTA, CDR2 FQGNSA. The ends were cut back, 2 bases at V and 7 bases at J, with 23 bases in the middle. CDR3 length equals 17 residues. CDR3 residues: CASSLSNLQRDSSGYTF. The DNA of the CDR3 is TGTGCCAGCAGCTTATCGAACTTACAGCGGGATAGCTCTGGCTACACCTTC.

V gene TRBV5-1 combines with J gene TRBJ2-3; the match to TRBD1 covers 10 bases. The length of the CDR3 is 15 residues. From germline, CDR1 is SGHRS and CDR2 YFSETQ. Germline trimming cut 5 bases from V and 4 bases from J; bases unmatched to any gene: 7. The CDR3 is CASRPRDRGSDTQYF. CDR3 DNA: TGCGCCAGCAGACCCCGGGACAGGGGATCAGATACGCAGTATTTT.

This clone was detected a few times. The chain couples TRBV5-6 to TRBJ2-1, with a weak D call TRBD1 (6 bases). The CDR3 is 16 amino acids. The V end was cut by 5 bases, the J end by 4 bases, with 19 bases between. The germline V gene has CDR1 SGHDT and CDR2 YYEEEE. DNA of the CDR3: TGTGCCAGCAGTTATAACGCTGGGGACATTTACAATGAGCAGTTCTTC. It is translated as CASSYNAGDIYNEQFF.

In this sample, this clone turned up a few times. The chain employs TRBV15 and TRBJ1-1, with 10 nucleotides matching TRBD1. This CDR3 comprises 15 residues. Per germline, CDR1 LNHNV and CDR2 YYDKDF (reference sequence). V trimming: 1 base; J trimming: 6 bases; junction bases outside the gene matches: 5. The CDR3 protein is CATSRGDRGAAEAFF. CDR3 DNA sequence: TGTGCCACCAGCAGAGGGGACAGGGGTGCCGCTGAAGCTTTCTTT. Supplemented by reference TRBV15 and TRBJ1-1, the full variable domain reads DAMVIQNPRYQVTQFGKPVTLSCSQTLNHNVMYWYQQKSSQAPKLLFHYYDKDFNNEADTPDNFQSRRPNTSFCFLDIRSPGLGDTAMYLCATSRGDRGAAEAFFGQGTRLTVV.

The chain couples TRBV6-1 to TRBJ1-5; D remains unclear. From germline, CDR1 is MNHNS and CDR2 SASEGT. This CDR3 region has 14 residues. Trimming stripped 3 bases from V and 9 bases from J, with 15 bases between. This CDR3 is CASSEGSDELPQHF. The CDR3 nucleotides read TGTGCCAGCAGTGAGGGCAGTGATGAACTGCCCCAGCATTTT.

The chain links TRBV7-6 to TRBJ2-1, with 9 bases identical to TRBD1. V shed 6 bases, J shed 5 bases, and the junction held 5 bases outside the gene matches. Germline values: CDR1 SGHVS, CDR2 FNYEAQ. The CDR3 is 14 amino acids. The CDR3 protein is CASSGTGFNNEQFF. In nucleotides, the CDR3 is TGTGCCAGCAGTGGGACAGGGTTTAACAATGAGCAGTTCTTC.

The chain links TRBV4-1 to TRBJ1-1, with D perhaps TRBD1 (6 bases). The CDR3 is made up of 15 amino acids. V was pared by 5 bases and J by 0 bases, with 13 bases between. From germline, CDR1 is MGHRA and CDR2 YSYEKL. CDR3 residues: CASSYAGDMNTEAFF. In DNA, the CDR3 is TGCGCCAGCAGCTACGCAGGGGACATGAACACTGAAGCTTTCTTT.

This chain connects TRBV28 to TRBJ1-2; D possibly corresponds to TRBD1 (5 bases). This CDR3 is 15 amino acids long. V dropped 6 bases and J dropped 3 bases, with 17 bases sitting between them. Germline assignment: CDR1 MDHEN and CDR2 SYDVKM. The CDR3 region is CASSPTWGGDYGYTF. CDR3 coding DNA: TGTGCCAGCAGCCCTACGTGGGGAGGGGACTATGGCTACACCTTC.